What follows are 16 T cell receptor beta chains derived from one specimen sequenced in a study of blood T cell repertoires in COVID-19. The method was immunoSEQ multiplex PCR; TCRdb's version includes in-frame clones alone and lacks a portion of them. Of roughly 150,000 clones listed, roughly four fifths were seen once; the top ten hold roughly 10%. Sequences were obtained from peripheral blood. The receptors were gathered from a man in his 70s with active or convalescent COVID-19.

CDR3: CASSLTVNTEAFF. The CDR3 region has the DNA TGTGCCAGCAGCTTGACTGTGAACACTGAAGCTTTCTTT. This rearrangement joins TRBV9 to TRBJ1-1; D gene unclear. Germline CDR1 reads SGDLS; CDR2 reads YYNGEE. There are 13 residues in the CDR3. Between the trimmed V and J ends, which lost 4 bases and 0 bases, there was a span of 7 bases.

The chain has TRBV5-4 and TRBJ1-1, with no clear D. The CDR3 is 15 residues long. The V gene's germline CDR1 is SGHNT and CDR2 YYREEE (reference sequence). V lost 3 bases, J lost 10 bases, and 22 bases lay in between. The CDR3 sequence: CASSSQTGPQAGAFF. The CDR3 DNA follows: TGTGCCAGCAGCTCCCAAACCGGGCCTCAAGCGGGAGCTTTCTTT. The variable domain in full, completed from reference TRBV5-4 and TRBJ1-1, reads ETGVTQSPTHLIKTRGQQVTLRCSSQSGHNTVSWYQQALGQGPQFIFQYYREEENGRGNFPPRFSGLQFPNYSSELNVNALELDDSALYLCASSSQTGPQAGAFFGQGTRLTVV.

This clone has a handful of counts. The chain joins TRBV3-1 (or the pseudogene TRBV3-2) to TRBJ2-2; the D gene is possibly TRBD1 (6 bases). Looked up from germline, CDR1 is LGHDT and CDR2 is YNNKEL (reference sequence). This CDR3 contains 15 residues. Between the trimmed V and J ends, which lost 5 bases and 0 bases, there was a span of 10 bases. Written as DNA, the CDR3 is TGTGCCAGCAGCTACCGGACAGCGAACACCGGGGAGCTGTTTTTT. Its protein product is CASSYRTANTGELFF.

This chain links TRBV6-2 or TRBV6-3 with TRBJ1-6; D remains ambiguous. Trimming removed 5 bases from V and 7 bases from J, with 15 bases in between. The CDR3 length is 15 residues. Germline loops: CDR1 MNHEY, CDR2 SVGEGT. CDR3 coding DNA: TGTGCCAGCAGTACCCAGGTTAAAGAGAATTCACCCCTCCACTTT. It is translated as CASSTQVKENSPLHF.

The chain has TRBV3-1 (or the pseudogene TRBV3-2) and TRBJ2-7; TRBD1 matches at 9 bases. Germline loops: CDR1 LGHDT, CDR2 YNNKEL (reference sequence). CDR3 length equals 18 residues. V lost 3 bases to trimming and J lost 4 bases; unmatched junction nucleotides: 16. This chain's CDR3 is CASSHLHLAGTGRYEQYF. The CDR3 DNA follows: TGTGCCAGCAGCCATCTCCACCTAGCCGGGACAGGGCGATACGAGCAGTACTTC.

The CDR3 loop reads CASRGRGKDEQFF. CDR3 DNA: TGCGCCAGCAGGGGCAGGGGTAAGGATGAGCAGTTCTTC. The chain couples TRBV5-1 to TRBJ2-1; perhaps TRBD1 as D (6 bases). CDR3 length: 13 residues. The germline V and J ends were trimmed by 5 bases and 8 bases, with 14 bases remaining between them. Germline V gives CDR1 SGHRS, CDR2 YFSETQ.

J is TRBJ1-1 and V is TRBV11-2; tentatively, D is TRBD1 (6 bases). CDR3 length: 14 amino acids. Trimming took 6 bases from V and 4 from J, leaving 15 bases between them. Germline loops: CDR1 SGHAT, CDR2 FQNNGV. In nucleotides, the CDR3 is TGTGCCAGCAGACCACAGGGTGTGACCACTGAAGCTTTCTTT. Amino acids: CASRPQGVTTEAFF.

J is TRBJ2-1 and V is TRBV7-6, with 9 bases that match TRBD1. This CDR3 has 15 amino acids. The germline V gene has CDR1 SGHVS and CDR2 FNYEAQ. V was pared by 5 bases and J by 4 bases, with 6 bases of the junction left unmatched. CDR3 coding DNA: TGTGCCAGCAGCGTAACAGGGGGCGCGTACAATGAGCAGTTCTTC. This encodes CASSVTGGAYNEQFF.

The chain carries TRBV29-1 and TRBJ2-1, with 8 bases matching TRBD2. V lost 0 bases to trimming and J lost 2 bases; unmatched junction nucleotides: 6. Germline V lookup: CDR1 SQVTM, CDR2 ANQGSEA. There are 16 residues in the CDR3. CDR3 in amino acids: CSVEDFSGGPYNEQFF. CDR3 nucleotides: TGCAGCGTTGAAGACTTCAGCGGGGGCCCCTACAATGAGCAGTTCTTC.

The chain links TRBV18 to TRBJ2-4; 10 bases align to TRBD1. The CDR3 runs to 12 residues. Germline CDR1 reads KGHSH; CDR2 reads LQKENI. J gave up 13 bases and V 3 bases, and 3 bases lay outside the gene matches. Written as DNA, the CDR3 is TGTGCCAGCTCACCGGACAGGGGGGCACAGTACTTC. Amino acid sequence: CASSPDRGAQYF.

V is TRBV2 and J is TRBJ1-2; 12 bases are a match to TRBD1. With 7 bases clipped from V and 7 bases from J, the junction kept 7 bases outside the gene matches. Germline lookup yields CDR1 SNHLY and CDR2 FYNNEI. The CDR3 contains 14 residues. CDR3 sequence: CASTSGTGGFGYTF. CDR3 DNA sequence: TGTGCCAGCACTTCCGGGACAGGGGGCTTTGGCTACACCTTC.

This chain links TRBV9 with TRBJ1-6, with 7 positions matching TRBD1. CDR3 length: 16 amino acids. Germline CDR1 is SGDLS and CDR2 is YYNGEE. With 2 bases clipped from V and 6 bases from J, the junction kept 8 bases outside the gene matches. CDR3 in DNA: TGTGCCAGCAGCGTTGCCGGGACAGAGGGTAATTCACCCCTCCACTTT. Its translation is CASSVAGTEGNSPLHF.

This rearrangement joins TRBV19 to TRBJ1-1; D not certain. Germline CDR1 is LNHDA and CDR2 is SQIVND (reference sequence). The CDR3 extends over 13 amino acids. Trimming removed 4 bases from V and 2 bases from J, with 8 bases in between. The CDR3 DNA is TGTGCCAGTAGTAGAGTCCCCAACACTGAAGCTTTCTTT. Translated: CASSRVPNTEAFF.

The chain is built from TRBV29-1 and TRBJ1-2, with TRBD1 as a possible D gene (5 bases). CDR1 and CDR2 from the germline V gene are SQVTM and ANQGSEA. This CDR3 is built from 12 residues. V lost 7 bases to trimming and J lost 5 bases, with 14 bases between them. CDR3 bases: TGCAGCGGCTCGAACGGGGGGTATGGCTACACCTTC. Translation: CSGSNGGYGYTF.

This sequence joins TRBV6-6 and TRBJ1-1; the match to TRBD1 covers 10 bases. The length of the CDR3 is 17 residues. The junction had 10 bases not matched to a gene; V was cut back by 5 bases and J by 1 base. In germline, CDR1 is MNHNY, CDR2 SVGAGI (reference sequence). The CDR3 DNA sequence: TGTGCCAGCAGTCTAGGGGTCCGGACAGGGGGGAACACTGAAGCTTTCTTT. Its translation is CASSLGVRTGGNTEAFF.

The chain is built from TRBV2 and TRBJ2-7, with TRBD2 identical over 7 bases. J was trimmed by 3 bases and V by 5 bases; bases with no gene match: 13. CDR1 and CDR2 from the germline V gene are SNHLY and FYNNEI. The CDR3 loop spans 16 amino acids. DNA for the CDR3: TGTGCCAGCAGTTACCCCCTAGCGGCGCGGGGCTACGAGCAGTACTTC. This gives the protein CASSYPLAARGYEQYF.